These 13 T cell receptor beta chains were sequenced from one sample in a study of T cells in Graves' hyperthyroidism and ophthalmopathy. The investigators amplified TCR beta CDR3 regions from RNA transcripts. The TCR CDR3 was amplified in a first-round RT-PCR using the HTBI primer set. TCRdb processed the multiplex PCR reads anew with MiXCR; each CDR3 protein has one entry. The sample contains fewer than 650,000 distinct CDR3 sequences, approximately 13% of which appear only once. The sequencing sample was made of blood. Receptors originate from a woman in her thirties with Graves' hyperthyroidism that later progressed to Graves' ophthalmopathy.

Only a few counts were recorded for this clonotype. A much more abundant neighbour one base away suggests this may be a read error. V is TRBV28 and J is TRBJ1-6; TRBD1 aligns across 9 bases. CDR1 MDHEN and CDR2 SYDVKM come from the germline V gene. Losses at the gene ends were 8 bases for V and 6 bases for J; bases not matched to a gene: 11. The CDR3 has 16 residues. This CDR3 is CASSRDRVAGNSPLHF. The CDR3 nucleotides are TGTGCCAGCTCCCGGGACAGGGTGGCCGGTAATTCACCCCTCCACTTT.

In its sample, this clonotype was seen once. This could be a read error, since a much larger clone is one nucleotide away. The chain carries TRBV4-1 and TRBJ2-3, with D possibly being TRBD2 (5 bases). V lost 1 base and J 6 bases, leaving 17 bases between the germline ends. The V gene's germline CDR1 is MGHRA and CDR2 YSYEKL. The CDR3 runs to 16 residues. DNA for the CDR3: TGCGCCAGCAGCCAAGGAATTAGCGAGTCAAGGGATACGCAGTATTTT. Residues: CASSQGISESRDTQYF.

The gene calls are TRBV5-4 and TRBJ2-2; 11 nucleotides match TRBD2. CDR1 SGHNT and CDR2 YYREEE come from the germline V gene (reference sequence). Germline trimming cut 2 bases from V and 4 bases from J; bases unmatched to any gene: 10. The CDR3 is 18 residues long. DNA of the CDR3: TGTGCCAGCAGCTTTGAGATAGCGGGAGGGCCGGGCACCGGGGAGCTGTTTTTT. It codes for CASSFEIAGGPGTGELFF.

The gene calls are TRBV3-1 and TRBJ2-4; D might be TRBD1 or TRBD2, each matching 5 bases. The CDR3 covers 18 residues. Trimming took off 0 bases at V and 1 base at J, with 16 bases between the two ends. Germline loops: CDR1 LGHDT, CDR2 YNNKEL (reference sequence). The CDR3 reads CASSQDPPGLWAKNIQYF. The CDR3 nucleotides are TGTGCCAGCAGCCAAGACCCCCCGGGGCTCTGGGCCAAAAACATTCAGTACTTC. Using reference TRBV3-1 and TRBJ2-4 for the parts outside the CDR3, the full variable domain is DTAVSQTPKYLVTQMGNDKSIKCEQNLGHDTMYWYKQDSKKFLKIMFSYNNKELIINETVPNRFSPKSPDKAHLNLHINSLELGDSAVYFCASSQDPPGLWAKNIQYFGAGTRLSVL.

The chain uses TRBV9 and TRBJ2-2; D may be TRBD2 (7 bases). This CDR3 comprises 14 residues. Trimming pared 2 bases from V and 6 bases from J, leaving 11 bases between. CDR1 is SGDLS and CDR2 is YYNGEE in the germline V gene. This CDR3 is CASSVGGLAGELFF. The DNA of the CDR3 is TGTGCCAGCAGCGTGGGGGGGCTGGCCGGGGAGCTGTTTTTT.

This clonotype was detected ten times or more. The J gene is TRBJ2-7, the V gene TRBV6-1, with 7 bases fitting TRBD1. The CDR3 has 15 residues. V gave up 6 bases and J gave up 0 bases; unmatched junction bases: 8. Per the germline V gene, CDR1 is MNHNS and CDR2 is SASEGT. As DNA, the CDR3 is TGTGCCAGCAGCTTAACGACAGGGAGCTCCTACGAGCAGTACTTC. Encoded protein: CASSLTTGSSYEQYF.

This clonotype was recorded many times. The chain combines TRBV27 with TRBJ2-1; D is undetermined. CDR1 is MNHEY and CDR2 is SMNVEV in the germline V gene (reference sequence). Trimming cost V 0 bases and J 0 bases, with 12 bases left between them. The CDR3 is made up of 17 amino acids. The CDR3 DNA reads TGTGCCAGCAGTTTATCTCCGGGCCAGAGCTCCTACAATGAGCAGTTCTTC. It specifies CASSLSPGQSSYNEQFF.

The table lists this clonotype with many counts. CDR3 residues: CASSLLAGVNNEQFF. CDR3 sequence (DNA): TGTGCCAGCAGTTTGTTGGCGGGAGTTAACAATGAGCAGTTCTTC. The chain recombines TRBV27 with TRBJ2-1, with 7 nucleotides matching TRBD2. The CDR3 consists of 15 residues. V dropped 3 bases and J dropped 5; count of bases not matched to a gene: 7. The V gene's germline CDR1 is MNHEY and CDR2 SMNVEV (reference sequence).

This clonotype was picked up many times. The chain uses TRBV28 and TRBJ1-1; TRBD1 might be the D (6 bases). Looked up from germline, CDR1 is MDHEN and CDR2 is SYDVKM. The length of the CDR3 is 14 residues. Trimming stripped 2 bases from V and 4 bases from J, with 11 bases between. The CDR3 region has the DNA TGTGCCAGCAGTTTACGACAGGTTAGCACTGAAGCTTTCTTT. Translated, it gives CASSLRQVSTEAFF. Based on the CDR3 plus reference TRBV28 and TRBJ1-1, the full variable domain is DVKVTQSSRYLVKRTGEKVFLECVQDMDHENMFWYRQDPGLGLRLIYFSYDVKMKEKGDIPEGYSVSREKKERFSLILESASTNQTSMYLCASSLRQVSTEAFFGQGTRLTVV.

This chain joins TRBV18 and TRBJ2-1; 9 bases are a match to TRBD1. CDR1 KGHSH and CDR2 LQKENI come from the germline V gene. The CDR3 loop spans 16 amino acids. V was pared by 6 bases and J by 2 bases, with 8 bases of the junction left unmatched. The CDR3 here is CASSLLTGGAYNEQFF. CDR3 nucleotides: TGTGCCAGCTCGTTGCTTACAGGGGGCGCCTACAATGAGCAGTTCTTC.

In the case of this clonotype: The final CDR3 position lacks the conserved phenylalanine or tryptophan, pointing to a likely read error. The CDR3 sequence: CASSPQGSQPQHS. DNA for the CDR3: TGTGCCAGCAGCCCACAGGGATCTCAGCCCCAGCATTCT. This chain connects TRBV11-2 to TRBJ1-5, with TRBD1 as a possible D gene (6 bases). CDR3 length equals 13 residues. Germline CDR1 is SGHAT and CDR2 is FQNNGV. Trimming took off 5 bases at V and 6 bases at J, with 11 bases between the two ends.

This clonotype was observed at least ten times. The chain has TRBV7-3 and TRBJ2-2, with 7 bases identical to TRBD2. Germline V gene data show CDR1 as SGHTA and CDR2 as FQGTGA. V shed 5 bases and J 4 bases; nucleotides not matched to a gene: 7. The CDR3 extends over 15 amino acids. The CDR3 nucleotides read TGTGCCAGCAGCCCTACTAGCGCCGGCACCGGGGAGCTGTTTTTT. Residues: CASSPTSAGTGELFF.

This clonotype was found many times. The V call is TRBV9, the J call TRBJ2-6, with D perhaps matching TRBD2 (6 bases). Germline V gene sequence: CDR1 SGDLS, CDR2 YYNGEE. Trimming stripped 3 bases from V and 0 bases from J, with 22 bases between. The CDR3 length is 20 residues. The CDR3 DNA reads TGTGCCAGCAGCGGGGGAGGAGACAGCTTCCCTATCTCTGGGGCCAACGTCCTGACTTTC. Protein sequence: CASSGGGDSFPISGANVLTF.